Listed below are T cell receptor beta chains from one sample, sequenced in a study of blood T cells in healthy people across ages. TCRdb itself ran the 5' RACE reads through MiXCR, one entry per CDR3 protein. The table includes over 1,500,000 distinct CDR3 sequences, approximately 50% detected once. The sequenced sample consisted of blood. The receptors were gathered from a woman aged 40 to 49 in good health. CDR3s include the opening cysteine and the closing phenylalanine or tryptophan. Each record gives: J gene, V gene, D gene, clone size, CDR3 DNA, CDR3 protein. A D gene is named only where the DNA matches it firmly. Expanded clones get a size class; other rows say once, few or many, or leave the size out.

TRBJ2-1	TRBV2	.	.	TGTGCCAGCAGTTGGACCTTCAATGAGCAGTTCTTC	CASSWTFNEQFF
TRBJ2-7	TRBV6-5	.	.	TGTGCCAGCAGTTACTCGTGGTTAGACAGGCAGTGGTACGAGCAGTACTTC	CASSYSWLDRQWYEQYF
TRBJ2-3	TRBV4-2	TRBD2	few	TGTGCCAGCAGCCATCCTAGCGGGGGAGTCACAGATACGCAGTATTTT	CASSHPSGGVTDTQYF
TRBJ2-3	TRBV24-1	.	once	TGTGCCACCAGTGATTTTGGACGAGCCTTGGGAGGATATACGCAGTATTTT	CATSDFGRALGGYTQYF
TRBJ2-1	TRBV29-1	TRBD1	few	TGCAGCGTTGAAGATATTGGTAGGGGGCGAAATGAGCAGTTCTTC	CSVEDIGRGRNEQFF
TRBJ2-1	TRBV7-9	.	.	TGTGCCAGCAGCTCCCCCGGGACTCGGGACAATGAGCAGTTCTTC	CASSSPGTRDNEQFF
TRBJ2-1	TRBV5-1	.	.	TGCGCCAGCAGCTTGGACGGGGCGGGCAATGAGCAGTTCTTC	CASSLDGAGNEQFF
TRBJ2-7	TRBV28	.	few	TGTGCCAGCAGTGGGGGGGACAGGCGCTCCTACGAGCAGTACTTC	CASSGGDRRSYEQYF
TRBJ2-1	TRBV28	TRBD1	.	TGTGCCAGCAGTTTGCCGGGGGACACCGGGACAGGGGTGGATGAGCAGTTCTTC	CASSLPGDTGTGVDEQFF
TRBJ2-1	TRBV5-1	.	.	TGCGCCAGCGGATTCGGAGGGGGGGCGGATGAGCAGTTCTTC	CASGFGGGADEQFF
TRBJ1-1	TRBV2	.	.	TGTGCCAGCAGAAGGGACACCCTCGGGTGGGACACTGAAGCTTTCTTT	CASRRDTLGWDTEAFF
TRBJ2-5	TRBV6-5	.	few	TGTGCCAGCAGTTACTCTTTGTCAGTCGGGGAGACCCAGTACTTC	CASSYSLSVGETQYF
TRBJ1-2	TRBV24-1	TRBD1	.	TGTGCCACCAGTGATCGGGACAGGGGGCTTGGCTACACCTTC	CATSDRDRGLGYTF
TRBJ2-5	TRBV7-9	.	.	TGTGCCAGCAGCCCAGTACGGGGAGAACAAGAGACCCAGTACTTC	CASSPVRGEQETQYF
TRBJ1-1	TRBV7-2	TRBD1	.	TGTGCCAGCAGGGGACAGACCATGAACACTGAAGCTTTCTTT	CASRGQTMNTEAFF
TRBJ2-7	TRBV27	.	.	TGTGCCAGCAGTTTTCGGGAAATGTCGGCCGAGCAGTACTTC	CASSFREMSAEQYF
TRBJ1-2	TRBV28	.	.	TGTGCCAGTGTACAGGGTCACTATGGCTACACCTTC	CASVQGHYGYTF
TRBJ2-5	TRBV4-3	.	few	TGCGCCAGCAGCCCCGGATTGGGTCGAGGGACCCAGTACTTC	CASSPGLGRGTQYF
TRBJ1-4	TRBV9	TRBD1	.	TGTGCCAGCAGCGCGACAGGGTCGGGTGAAAAACTGTTTTTT	CASSATGSGEKLFF
TRBJ2-3	TRBV20-1	.	.	TGCAGTGCTAGAGGATGGGCTAGACCCACAGATACGCAGTATTTT	CSARGWARPTDTQYF
TRBJ1-1	TRBV6-5	.	.	TGTGCCAGCAGTTACTCGAATCGGGCGGTTGTGAACACTGAAGCTTTCTTT	CASSYSNRAVVNTEAFF
TRBJ2-1	TRBV2	.	few	TGTGCCAGCAGTGAGCGGGGACAGAGGGGTGCGTCGGCCTACAATGAGCAGTTCTTC	CASSERGQRGASAYNEQFF
TRBJ2-5	TRBV20-1	TRBD1	.	TGCAGTGCTTATGACAGGGTGGTGACCCAGTACTTC	CSAYDRVVTQYF
TRBJ2-4	TRBV5-1	TRBD1	.	TGCGCCAGCAGCTCGCCCGGGACAGGGTGGAACATTCAGTACTTC	CASSSPGTGWNIQYF
TRBJ2-7	TRBV6-1	.	few	TGTGCCAGCGAGAGGACACCGCTCTACGAGCAGTACTTC	CASERTPLYEQYF
TRBJ1-5	TRBV20-1	TRBD1	.	TGCAGTGCTAGCGTATGGACAGGGGCGACGACCACAGGTCAGCCCCAGCATTTT	CSASVWTGATTTGQPQHF
TRBJ2-7	TRBV20-1	.	few	TGCAGTGCTAGAGATCAGGGAGGGGGGCGGCCCTACGAGCAGTACTTC	CSARDQGGGRPYEQYF
TRBJ2-1	TRBV20-1	.	.	TGCAGTGCGGGTAAAGCACAGGGAGGAGGTAGTCAGTTCTTC	CSAGKAQGGGSQFF
TRBJ2-1	TRBV9	.	.	TGTGCCAGCAGCGTAGGTCCCAGGCACAATGAGCAGTTCTTC	CASSVGPRHNEQFF
TRBJ2-1	TRBV6-2/TRBV6-3	.	.	TGTGCCAGCAGTTACGACGGTCCGTACAATGAGCAGTTCTTC	CASSYDGPYNEQFF
TRBJ1-2	TRBV7-2	TRBD1	.	TGTGCCAGCAGCCCACAGGGGGCTATATCCTATGGCTACACCTTC	CASSPQGAISYGYTF
TRBJ2-5	TRBV5-1	.	.	TGCGCCAGCAGCTCAGAGACTACTCAAGAGACCCAGTACTTC	CASSSETTQETQYF
TRBJ2-4	TRBV21-1	.	few	TGTGCCAGCAGCATACAAGGGGGTCTGGACAAAAACATTCAGTACTTC	CASSIQGGLDKNIQYF
TRBJ2-1	TRBV6-2/TRBV6-3	TRBD2	.	TGTGCCAGCAGTTACTCCCCACTCTTAGCGGGGGGTACCCAGGAGCAGTTCTTC	CASSYSPLLAGGTQEQFF
TRBJ1-1	TRBV5-1	TRBD1	few	TGCGCCAGCAGCGACCCGGGACAGTACACTGAAGCTTTCTTT	CASSDPGQYTEAFF
TRBJ2-5	TRBV25-1	.	.	TGTGCCAGCGCTCTGGCAGGTCGGGAGACCCAGTACTTC	CASALAGRETQYF
TRBJ1-5	TRBV20-1	.	few	TGCAGTGCTAGATCTCAGGGGCAGGGAGATCAGCCCCAGCATTTT	CSARSQGQGDQPQHF
TRBJ1-2	TRBV4-3	.	once	TGCGCCAGCAGCCAAGAGACAGTTTCCAGCTATGGCTACACCTTC	CASSQETVSSYGYTF
TRBJ1-2	TRBV15	TRBD1	.	TGTGCCACCAGCAGAGAGACAGGGGGGCACTATGGCTACACCTTC	CATSRETGGHYGYTF
TRBJ2-1	TRBV18	TRBD1	.	TGTGCCAGCTCAGGTCGACAGGGCGGGTCCTACAATGAGCAGTTCTTC	CASSGRQGGSYNEQFF
TRBJ2-7	TRBV6-5	.	.	TGTGCCAGCAGTTACAATCGCCTAGCGATGAACTACGAGCAGTACTTC	CASSYNRLAMNYEQYF
TRBJ1-5	TRBV12-3/TRBV12-4	TRBD1	.	TGTGCCAGCAGCTCGACAGGGGCTCGGGGCAATCAGCCCCAGCATTTT	CASSSTGARGNQPQHF
TRBJ2-3	TRBV6-2/TRBV6-3	TRBD2	few	TGTGCCAGCAGTTACTCTAGCGGGAGTGCAGATACGCAGTATTTT	CASSYSSGSADTQYF
TRBJ2-5	TRBV7-9	TRBD1	once	TGTGCCAGCAGCGCTAAGACAGGGAACCAAGAGACCCAGTACTTC	CASSAKTGNQETQYF
TRBJ2-1	TRBV29-1	TRBD2	.	TGCAGCGTTGAAGGGGAGACTAGCGGGGGTGTTGAGCAGTTCTTC	CSVEGETSGGVEQFF
TRBJ2-7	TRBV27	TRBD1	few	TGTGCCAGCAGTCCCTCCGGGACAGGGGTGGACGAGCAGTACTTC	CASSPSGTGVDEQYF
TRBJ1-2	TRBV6-2/TRBV6-3	.	.	TGTGCCAGCAGTACCCGGACCCTAGGGTCCTATGGCTACACCTTC	CASSTRTLGSYGYTF
TRBJ1-2	TRBV7-2	TRBD1	once	TGTGCCAGCAGCATTACCGGGACAGGCATCTATGGCTACACCTTC	CASSITGTGIYGYTF
TRBJ1-2	TRBV7-9	.	few	TGTGCCAGCAGCCCGGCGACTGACTATGGCTACACCTTC	CASSPATDYGYTF